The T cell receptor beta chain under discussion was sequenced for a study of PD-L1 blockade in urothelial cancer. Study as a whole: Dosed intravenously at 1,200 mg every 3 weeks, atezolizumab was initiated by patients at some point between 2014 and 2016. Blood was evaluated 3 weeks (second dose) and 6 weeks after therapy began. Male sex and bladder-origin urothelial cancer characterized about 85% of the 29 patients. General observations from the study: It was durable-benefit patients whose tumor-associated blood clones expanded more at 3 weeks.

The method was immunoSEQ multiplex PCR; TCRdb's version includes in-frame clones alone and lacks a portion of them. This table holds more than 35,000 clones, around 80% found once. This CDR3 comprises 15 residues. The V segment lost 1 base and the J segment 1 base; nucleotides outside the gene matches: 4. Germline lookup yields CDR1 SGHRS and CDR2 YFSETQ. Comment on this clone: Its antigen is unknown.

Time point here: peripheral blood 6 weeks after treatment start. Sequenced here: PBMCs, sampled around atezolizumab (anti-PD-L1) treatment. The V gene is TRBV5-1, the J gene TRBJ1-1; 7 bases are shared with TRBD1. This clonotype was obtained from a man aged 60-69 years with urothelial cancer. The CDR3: CASSLMQGGNTEAFF. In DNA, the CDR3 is TGCGCCAGCAGCTTGATGCAGGGGGGGAACACTGAAGCTTTCTTT.